The 11 T cell receptor beta chains given below trace back to one sample, sequenced in a study of read filtering for tumor transcriptome and immune sequencing. The library was built from 400 ng RNA with molecular barcoded adaptors for alpha/delta and beta/gamma chains. TCRdb ran MiXCR on the reads and lists one entry per CDR3 protein. The sample shows 50,000 to 65,000 distinct CDR3 sequences, about 12% of them seen only once. The sample consisted of a population of CD138-negative cells sorted from bone marrow. These receptors originate from a donor at least 40 years old with multiple myeloma.

V is TRBV6-6 and J is TRBJ1-2, with D possibly being TRBD1 (5 bases). Trimming took off 2 bases at V and 0 bases at J, with 10 bases between the two ends. This CDR3 contains 15 residues. The germline V gene has CDR1 MNHNY and CDR2 SVGAGI (reference sequence). CDR3 DNA: TGTGCCAGCAGTTACGGGGGTCGCACTAACTATGGCTACACCTTC. This codes for CASSYGGRTNYGYTF.

Ten or more counts support this clonotype. The genes are TRBV3-1 and TRBJ1-1; the D is unclear. Trimming took off 4 bases at V and 5 bases at J, with 11 bases between the two ends. The CDR3 totals 13 residues. Germline CDR1 LGHDT, CDR2 YNNKEL (reference sequence). CDR3 in DNA: TGTGCCAGCAGCCCCCACAGCGGAACTGAAGCTTTCTTT. This gives the protein CASSPHSGTEAFF.

This clonotype was detected ten times or more. This chain connects TRBV3-1 to TRBJ2-7, with D unclear. Per germline, CDR1 LGHDT and CDR2 YNNKEL (reference sequence). This CDR3 has 13 residues. V lost 0 bases and J lost 5, with 8 bases in between. The CDR3 here is CASSQEVTNEQYF. The CDR3 DNA reads as TGTGCCAGCAGCCAAGAAGTGACCAACGAGCAGTACTTC.

Many counts were recorded for this clonotype. The rearrangement joins TRBV20-1 to TRBJ2-7; weak D call: TRBD1 (6 bases). CDR1 is DFQATT and CDR2 is SNEGSKA in the germline V gene (reference sequence). The CDR3 sequence is 15 residues long. With 0 bases removed from V and 1 base from J, the gap between germline ends came to 13 bases. This CDR3 is CSARDTGRGSYEQYF. CDR3 DNA: TGCAGTGCTAGAGATACGGGTAGGGGGTCCTACGAGCAGTACTTC.

This clonotype showed up just a few times. Given a much more abundant clone one base away, this may be a read error. V gene TRBV7-6 combines with J gene TRBJ2-7, with a tentative D call TRBD1 (5 bases). In germline, CDR1 is SGHVS, CDR2 FNYEAQ. This CDR3 contains 13 residues. The CDR3, as DNA: TGTGCCAGCAGCCCTTTGACAGCCTACGAGCAGCACTTC. Translated, it gives CASSPLTAYEQHF.

V usage is TRBV5-1 and J usage is TRBJ1-2; D may be TRBD1 (6 bases). The germline V gene encodes CDR1 SGHRS and CDR2 YFSETQ. This CDR3 region has 16 residues. With 2 bases removed from V and 7 bases from J, the gap between germline ends came to 21 bases. CDR3 nucleotides: TGCGCCAGCAGCTTCCGTGGGGGGCCGGTAGATTCTGGCTACACCTTC. Encoded protein: CASSFRGGPVDSGYTF.

This clonotype showed up many times. The chain carries TRBV2 and TRBJ2-3; a weak D match, TRBD1 (7 bases). With 6 bases removed from V and 10 bases from J, the gap between germline ends came to 20 bases. CDR3 size: 14 residues. Germline lookup yields CDR1 SNHLY and CDR2 FYNNEI. CDR3 amino acids: CASSVGQDGSAQYF. CDR3 DNA: TGTGCCAGCAGCGTTGGACAGGACGGGAGTGCGCAGTATTTT.

Many counts were recorded for this clonotype. The chain has TRBV28 and TRBJ2-3; no firm D call. The CDR3 consists of 14 residues. CDR1 and CDR2 from the germline V gene are MDHEN and SYDVKM. Trimming removed 4 bases from V and 5 bases from J, with 13 bases in between. The CDR3 DNA reads TGTGCCAGCAGTTCCGGACCCTCGATAGATACGCAGTATTTT. It encodes CASSSGPSIDTQYF.

This clonotype was detected once. This may be a read error: a much more frequent sequence differs by one nucleotide. This sequence joins TRBV5-1 and TRBJ1-4; a possible D gene is TRBD1 (5 bases). The CDR3 length is 16 residues. CDR1 is SGHRS and CDR2 is YFSETQ in the germline V gene. Trimming removed 4 bases at V and 6 bases at J, with 19 bases between. The CDR3 loop is CASSRGTFQSDEKLFF. DNA for the CDR3: TGCGCCAGCAGCCGCGGGACTTTTCAAAGTGATGAAAAACTGTTTTTT.

This clonotype was counted ten times or more. This clone may be a read error of a much larger clone one base away. This chain uses TRBV4-1 with TRBJ2-1; no clear D gene. The CDR3 contains 16 residues. CDR1 and CDR2 (germline): MGHRA, YSYEKL. This CDR3 reads CASSRGALSSYNGQFF. In nucleotides, the CDR3 is TGCGCCAGCAGCCGAGGAGCCTTGAGCTCCTACAATGGGCAGTTCTTC.

The chain combines TRBV2 with TRBJ1-5; no clear D. The length of the CDR3 is 15 residues. Germline loops: CDR1 SNHLY, CDR2 FYNNEI. The germline V and J ends were trimmed by 3 bases and 0 bases, with 9 bases remaining between them. Here the CDR3 reads CASSERLNSNQPQHF. The CDR3, as DNA: TGTGCCAGCAGTGAGCGTTTAAATAGCAATCAGCCCCAGCATTTT.